This T cell receptor beta chain came from a study of control samples from healthy donors and cancer patients. The table came from immunoSEQ multiplex PCR; TCRdb's copy has only in-frame clones and leaves some out. The sample contains about 51,000 clones, about nine tenths of which appear only once. The CDR3 sequence is 15 residues long. Germline V CDR1 and CDR2: WSHSY, SAAADI. The germline V and J ends were trimmed by 1 base and 0 bases, with 9 bases remaining between them. The material sequenced was PBMCs. The TCR sequence derives from a man in his forties or fifties with head and neck cancer. The V and J genes are TRBV10-2 and TRBJ1-1; possible D gene TRBD1, 5 bases. In DNA form, the CDR3 reads TGCGCCAGCAGTGAGTATCAGGGAATGAACACTGAAGCTTTCTTT. Translating gives CASSEYQGMNTEAFF.